This record covers a single T cell receptor (beta chain). The method was immunoSEQ multiplex PCR; TCRdb's version includes in-frame clones alone and lacks a portion of them. The data show about 86,000 clones, around 93% seen once. These data belong to a study of T cell changes during pregnancy in multiple sclerosis. The V gene lost 4 bases and the J gene lost 5 bases, with 14 bases spanning the gap. The germline V gene encodes CDR1 KGHSH and CDR2 LQKENI. The CDR3 has 15 residues. The chain joins TRBV18 to TRBJ1-4; a weak D match, TRBD1 (6 bases). The TCR originated in a female donor in good health, enrolled as a control in a pregnancy study. The starting material was peripheral blood, obtained in the first trimester of pregnancy. The CDR3 coding sequence is TGTGCCAGCTCACAACCCACAGGGAGAAATGAAAAACTGTTTTTT. It encodes CASSQPTGRNEKLFF.